This T cell receptor beta chain was found in a study of T-cell memory formation after mild COVID-19. This clonotype was observed a few times. J lost 4 bases, V lost 5 bases, and 6 bases had no gene match. There are 16 residues in the CDR3. Germline values: CDR1 SEHNR, CDR2 FQNEAQ (reference sequence). TCRdb re-called the 5' RACE reads with MiXCR, one entry per CDR3 protein. The data contain roughly 340,000 distinct CDR3 sequences, 20% to 25% of them seen just once; the ten biggest clones take up approximately 22%. The rearrangement links TRBV7-9 to TRBJ2-2; TRBD2 matches 11 bases. The receptor's source is a man between 18 and 29 years old who had mild COVID-19 (a few samples of this study predate the infection). Cell type and time point are not known. Material: PBMCs or a T cell subset sorted from them (not recorded which). The chain's CDR3 is CASSLLAGALTGELFF. DNA for the CDR3: TGTGCCAGCAGCCTACTAGCGGGGGCCCTCACCGGGGAGCTGTTTTTT.